The entry below gives a single TCR beta chain sequence along with its context. The sample holds many counts of this clonotype. Which antigen it targets is not known. Base-call qualities are not available, and no considerably larger clone is one nucleotide away. The TCR beta CDR3 regions were amplified from the RNA transcripts. The TCR CDR3 was subjected to a first round of RT-PCR using the HTBI primer set and the Qiagen OneStep RT-PCR kit. The libraries were constructed in a second round of multiplex PCR and then size-selected and purified. Sequencing of the libraries was done on an Illumina HiSeq2000 using paired-end 100 bp reads. The authors processed their data as follows. SOAPnuke was used to process the raw data, with reads discarded if the reads contained adapters or uncalled bases, had a mean Phred below 15, or lacked an exact constant-primer or identifier match. High-quality paired reads were merged using COPE v1.2.5, and each unique nucleotide sequence was defined as a clonotype. MiTCR v1.1 was used to align clonotypes to the IMGT TRBV, TRBD and TRBJ reference segments. The analysis included only V-J combinations with a frequency above 0.0001, which together covered over 98% of the repertoires. The TCS score was defined as the ratio of F50 (clonal expansion) to E x V (chaos), calculated using BLOSUM62-based TCRdist between CDR3 peptides within each V-J. Welch's t-statistics and random forest reduced roughly 530 V-J features to 13, which were used in a naive Bayes classifier (R e1071). Using fastp trimming at Q25 and MiXCR clonotype assembly, TCRdb reanalyzed the public sequencing data and kept in-frame beta chains. Records with the same CDR3 protein are collapsed into one entry carrying the most frequent genes and DNA. These V and J calls are TCRdb output, not the study's own analysis. The sample table holds 450,000 to 550,000 distinct CDR3 sequences, of which around a quarter were seen once. The ten largest account for approximately 11% of the sample.

Moderately to severely active disease, a Clinical Activity Score of at least 3, a NOSPECS grade of at least 4, and a duration under 3 months were present in ophthalmopathy patients. Patients with uncontrolled infections, other autoimmune diseases, pregnancy or lactation were excluded. Diagnoses were based on clinical symptoms, serum thyroxine and TRAb, thyroid ultrasound and orbital computed tomography. PBMCs were isolated from 8 to 10 ml of fresh peripheral blood by Ficoll-Paque density gradient centrifugation. Trizol reagent was used to extract total RNA, and RNA quality was then checked on an Agilent 2100 Bioanalyzer. The data belong to a study of T cells in Graves' hyperthyroidism and ophthalmopathy (dated by TCRdb to 2018 to 2020). Background for the entire study: Peripheral blood samples were taken at initial diagnosis, before any treatment was given. To identify TCR V-J signatures that set the groups apart, the researchers used a discovery cohort of 100 patients, made up of roughly 45 with Graves' ophthalmopathy and about 60 with stable Graves' hyperthyroidism. Prospective prediction of ophthalmopathy was tested in an independent validation cohort consisting of 18 hyperthyroidism patients and about 17 patients who later progressed to ophthalmopathy. The 95 to 100 discovery patients were divided at random into training and test sets in a 7:3 ratio. In six Graves' hyperthyroidism patients, the study also compared T-cell repertoires from thyroid tissue with T-cell repertoires from blood. After sampling, hyperthyroidism patients received methimazole starting at 30 mg daily, and ophthalmopathy patients received high-dose intravenous methylprednisolone. The paper reports TCR Vbeta CDR3 sequencing of more than 120 peripheral blood samples: under 45 ophthalmopathy, fewer than 85 hyperthyroidism and approximately 17 progressor patients.

What the research found in general, with its limitations: In validation, the model predicted progression to ophthalmopathy with 60% to 71% sensitivity and 72.22% specificity, a median of about 6 months before onset. Sample size was not statistically predetermined, and blinding of investigators to group allocation was not performed. A model built on a 13 V-J signature distinguished ophthalmopathy from stable hyperthyroidism, reaching over 85% sensitivity and around 81% specificity in cross-validation and 80%/75% in testing. Blood samples also contained most of the expanded thyroid clonotypes (frequency above 0.001), which suggests that blood repertoires may reflect thyroid immune responses.

This receptor was taken from a woman aged 25 to 39 with Graves' ophthalmopathy. The sample consisted of blood.

The encoded CDR3 is CASSSSGGENTEAFF. The sequenced DNA is TGTGCCAGCAGCTCATCAGGGGGTGAGAACACTGAAGCTTTCTTT. The rearranged chain carries TRBV11-2 and TRBJ1-1, with TRBD1 identical over 7 junction bases. Relative to germline, V is missing 4 bases and J is missing 1 base, with 6 bases of the junction outside any gene match. Reading the germline V gene gives CDR1 SGHAT and CDR2 FQNNGV. Taken from cysteine to phenylalanine, the CDR3 has 15 residues. Here the CDR3 DNA is all that survives: 45 bases in frame from base 1.